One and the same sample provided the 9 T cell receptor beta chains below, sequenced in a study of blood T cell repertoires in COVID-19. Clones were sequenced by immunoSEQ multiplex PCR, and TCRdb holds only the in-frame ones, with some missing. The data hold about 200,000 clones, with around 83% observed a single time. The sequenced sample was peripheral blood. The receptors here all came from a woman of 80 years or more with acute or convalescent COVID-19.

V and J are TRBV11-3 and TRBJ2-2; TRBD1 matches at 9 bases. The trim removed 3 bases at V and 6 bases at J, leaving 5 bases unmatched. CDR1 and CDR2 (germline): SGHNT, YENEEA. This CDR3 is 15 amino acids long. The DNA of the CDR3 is TGTGCCAGCAGCTTCGGGACAGGGCATCCCGGGGAGCTGTTTTTT. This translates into CASSFGTGHPGELFF.

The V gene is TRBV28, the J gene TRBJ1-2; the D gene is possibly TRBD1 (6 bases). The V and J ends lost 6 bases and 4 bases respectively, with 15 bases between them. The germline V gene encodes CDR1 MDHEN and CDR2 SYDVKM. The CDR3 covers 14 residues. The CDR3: CASRLQGRSYGYTF. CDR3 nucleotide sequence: TGTGCCAGCAGGCTACAGGGACGGAGCTATGGCTACACCTTC.

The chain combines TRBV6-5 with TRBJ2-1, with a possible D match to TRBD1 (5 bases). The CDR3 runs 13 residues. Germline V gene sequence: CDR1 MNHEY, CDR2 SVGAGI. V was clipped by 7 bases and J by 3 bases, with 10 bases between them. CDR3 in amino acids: CASTGKLYNEQFF. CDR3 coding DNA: TGTGCCAGCACAGGGAAACTCTACAATGAGCAGTTCTTC.

Written as DNA, the CDR3 is TGTGCCAGCAGCTTAGCCGGGACAGGCTCCTACGAGCAGTACTTC. Protein: CASSLAGTGSYEQYF. J is TRBJ2-7 and V is TRBV11-2, with 8 positions matching TRBD1. V shed 1 base, J shed 0 bases, and the junction held 2 bases outside the gene matches. The CDR3 is 15 amino acids. Germline lookup yields CDR1 SGHAT and CDR2 FQNNGV.

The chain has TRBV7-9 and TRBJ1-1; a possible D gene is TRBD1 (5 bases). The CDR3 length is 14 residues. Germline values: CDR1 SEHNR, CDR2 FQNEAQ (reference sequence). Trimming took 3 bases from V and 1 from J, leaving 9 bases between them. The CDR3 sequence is CASSFQGGNTEAFF. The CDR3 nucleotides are TGTGCCAGCAGCTTCCAGGGCGGGAACACTGAAGCTTTCTTT.

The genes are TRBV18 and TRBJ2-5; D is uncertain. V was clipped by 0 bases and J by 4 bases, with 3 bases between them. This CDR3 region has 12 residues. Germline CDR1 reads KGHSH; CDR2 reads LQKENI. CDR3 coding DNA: TGTGCCAGCTCACCACCTAGAGAGACCCAGTACTTC. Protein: CASSPPRETQYF.

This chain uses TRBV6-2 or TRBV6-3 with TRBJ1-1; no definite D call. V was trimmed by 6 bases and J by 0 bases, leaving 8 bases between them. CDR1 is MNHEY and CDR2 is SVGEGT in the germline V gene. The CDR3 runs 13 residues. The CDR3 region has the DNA TGTGCCAGCAGCCAAAATATGAACACTGAAGCTTTCTTT. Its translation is CASSQNMNTEAFF.

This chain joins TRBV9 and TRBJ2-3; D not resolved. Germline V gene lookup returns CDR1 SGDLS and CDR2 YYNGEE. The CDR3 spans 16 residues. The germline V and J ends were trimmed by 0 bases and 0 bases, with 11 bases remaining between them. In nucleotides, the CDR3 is TGTGCCAGCAGCGTAGCCCCCGGCGGTAGCACAGATACGCAGTATTTT. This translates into CASSVAPGGSTDTQYF. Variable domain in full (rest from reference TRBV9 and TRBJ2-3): DSGVTQTPKHLITATGQRVTLRCSPRSGDLSVYWYQQSLDQGLQFLIQYYNGEERAKGNILERFSAQQFPDLHSELNLSSLELGDSALYFCASSVAPGGSTDTQYFGPGTRLTVL.

In nucleotides, the CDR3 is TGTGCCAGCAGCTTGGGCGGAACCCCCAAAATGGAGCCCCAGCATTTT. Translated: CASSLGGTPKMEPQHF. The chain combines TRBV5-5 with TRBJ1-5, with no clear D. This CDR3 region has 16 residues. Trimming shortened V by 0 bases and J by 8 bases, and 18 bases separated the two germline ends. The germline V gene has CDR1 SGHKS and CDR2 YYEKEE (reference sequence).